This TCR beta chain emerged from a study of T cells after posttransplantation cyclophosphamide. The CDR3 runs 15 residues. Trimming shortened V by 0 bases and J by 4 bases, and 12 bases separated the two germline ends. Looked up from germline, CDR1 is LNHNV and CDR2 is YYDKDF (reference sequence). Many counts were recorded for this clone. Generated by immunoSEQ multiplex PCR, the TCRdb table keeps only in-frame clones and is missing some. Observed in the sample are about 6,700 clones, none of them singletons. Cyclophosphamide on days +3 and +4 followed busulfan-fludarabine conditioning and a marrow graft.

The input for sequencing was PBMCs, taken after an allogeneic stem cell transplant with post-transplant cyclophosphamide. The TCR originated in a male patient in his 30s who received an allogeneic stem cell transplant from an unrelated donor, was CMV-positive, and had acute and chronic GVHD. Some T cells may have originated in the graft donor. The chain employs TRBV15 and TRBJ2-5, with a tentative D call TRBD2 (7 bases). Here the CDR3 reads CATSRDGGGGETQYF. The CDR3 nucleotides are TGTGCCACCAGCAGAGATGGGGGGGGCGGAGAGACCCAGTACTTC.